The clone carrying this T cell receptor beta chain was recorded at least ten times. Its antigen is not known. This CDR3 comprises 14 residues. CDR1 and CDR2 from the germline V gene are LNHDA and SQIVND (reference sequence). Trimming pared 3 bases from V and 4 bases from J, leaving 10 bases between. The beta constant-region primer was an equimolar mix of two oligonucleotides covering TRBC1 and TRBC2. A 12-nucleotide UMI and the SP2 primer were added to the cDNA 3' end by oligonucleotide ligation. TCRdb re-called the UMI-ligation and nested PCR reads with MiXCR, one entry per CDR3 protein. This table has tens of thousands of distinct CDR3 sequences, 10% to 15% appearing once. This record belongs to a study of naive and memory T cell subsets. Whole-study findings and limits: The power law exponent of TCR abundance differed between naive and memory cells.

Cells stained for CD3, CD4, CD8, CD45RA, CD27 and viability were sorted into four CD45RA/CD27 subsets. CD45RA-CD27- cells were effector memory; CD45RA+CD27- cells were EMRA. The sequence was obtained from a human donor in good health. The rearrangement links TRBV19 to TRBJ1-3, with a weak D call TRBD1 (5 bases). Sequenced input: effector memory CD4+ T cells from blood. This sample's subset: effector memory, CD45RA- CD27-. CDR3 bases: TGTGCCAGTAGTATGCAGGGAACCGGAAACACCATATATTTT. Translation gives CASSMQGTGNTIYF. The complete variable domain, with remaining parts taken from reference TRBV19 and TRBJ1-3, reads DGGITQSPKYLFRKEGQNVTLSCEQNLNHDAMYWYRQDPGQGLRLIYYSQIVNDFQKGDIAEGYSVSREKKESFPLTVTSAQKNPTAFYLCASSMQGTGNTIYFGEGSWLTVV.